Described below is a single T cell receptor beta chain sequence and its context. This sample stems from a study of glioma-infiltrating T cells after dendritic cell vaccination. About the research overall: Dendritic cells derived from monocytes and pulsed with autologous tumor lysate formed the vaccine.

Only patients with spare fresh-frozen tumor and over two years of follow-up were included. The PCR used 60 V beta and 13 J beta primers. Data came from immunoSEQ multiplex PCR; TCRdb stores just in-frame clones and leaves some out. This table has about 92,000 clones, approximately 90% appearing once. The specimen comprised blood, sampled before dendritic cell vaccination. The clonotype originates from a human donor with glioblastoma.

The CDR3 DNA is TGTGCCAGCAGCGTAGGACAGGACTACACTGAAGCTTTCTTT. This sequence encodes CASSVGQDYTEAFF. The genes are TRBV9 and TRBJ1-1; perhaps TRBD1 as D (6 bases). The V end was cut by 0 bases, the J end by 3 bases, with 9 bases between. This CDR3 has 14 amino acids. CDR1 is SGDLS, CDR2 YYNGEE, per germline. The full variable domain, with the rest looked up from reference TRBV9 and TRBJ1-1, is DSGVTQTPKHLITATGQRVTLRCSPRSGDLSVYWYQQSLDQGLQFLIQYYNGEERAKGNILERFSAQQFPDLHSELNLSSLELGDSALYFCASSVGQDYTEAFFGQGTRLTVV.